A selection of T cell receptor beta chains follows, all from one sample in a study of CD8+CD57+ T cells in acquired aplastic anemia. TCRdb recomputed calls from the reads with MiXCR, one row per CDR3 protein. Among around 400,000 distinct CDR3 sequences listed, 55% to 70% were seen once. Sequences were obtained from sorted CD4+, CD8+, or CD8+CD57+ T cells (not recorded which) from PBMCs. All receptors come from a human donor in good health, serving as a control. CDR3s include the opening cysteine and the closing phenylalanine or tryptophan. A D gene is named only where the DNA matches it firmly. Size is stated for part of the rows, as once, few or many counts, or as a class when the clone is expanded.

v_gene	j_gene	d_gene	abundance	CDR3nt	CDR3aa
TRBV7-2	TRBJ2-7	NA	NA	TGTGCCAGCAGCTTAGCGGGGGGCCAAGAGACCCAGTACTACTTC	CASSLAGGQETQYYF
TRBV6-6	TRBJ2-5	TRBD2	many	TGTGCCAGCAGTGAAGGGACTAGCGGAGTCCAAGAGACCCAGTACTTC	CASSEGTSGVQETQYF
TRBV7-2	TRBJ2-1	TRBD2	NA	TGTGCCAGCAGCTTAGCCCAAGGACTAGCGGGAGGGGAGCAGTTCTTC	CASSLAQGLAGGEQFF
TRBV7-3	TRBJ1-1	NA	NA	TGTGCCAGCAGCTTACCATCGACCGGTGGCTACACCTTCACTGAAGCTTTCTTT	CASSLPSTGGYTFTEAFF
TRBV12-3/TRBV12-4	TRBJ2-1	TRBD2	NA	TGTGCCAGCGGCTTGGCGGGGGTCGGGGAGGAGCAGTTCTTC	CASGLAGVGEEQFF
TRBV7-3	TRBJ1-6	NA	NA	TGTGCCAGCAGCTCAGGGTTCAATTCGCCCCACCACTTT	CASSSGFNSPHHF
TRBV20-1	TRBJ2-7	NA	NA	TGCAGTGCTCCCGAGGGGGATAGGAAAGGGGAGCAGTACTTC	CSAPEGDRKGEQYF
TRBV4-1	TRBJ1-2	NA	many	TGCGCCAGCAGCCAAGGCTTCACAGCGGCTGCTCGGGGCTACACCTTC	CASSQGFTAAARGYTF
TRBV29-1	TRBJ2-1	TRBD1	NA	TGCAGCGCGTCAGGGGGCCCCGGGAGTGAGCAGTTCTTC	CSASGGPGSEQFF
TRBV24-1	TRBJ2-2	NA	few	TGTGCCACCAGTCGAGGGTCCGGGGAGCTGTTTTTT	CATSRGSGELFF
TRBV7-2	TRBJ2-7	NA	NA	TGTGCCAGCAGTGAAAGCGGGTGGCGCCCCTACGATGAGTACTTC	CASSESGWRPYDEYF
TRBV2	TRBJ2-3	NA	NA	TGTGCCAGCAGCCGGCAGCTTGGCATTACCGAGTATTTC	CASSRQLGITEYF
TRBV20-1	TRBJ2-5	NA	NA	TGCAGTGCTAGGCGACTAGTGCAGACCCAGTACTTC	CSARRLVQTQYF
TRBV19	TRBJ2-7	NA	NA	NA	CASSLRQGATMATPSEYF
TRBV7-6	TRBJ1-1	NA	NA	TGTGCCAGCAGCTTAGAAGGGGGGAGCACAGGAGTATTCTTT	CASSLEGGSTGVFF
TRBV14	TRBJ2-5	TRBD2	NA	TGTGCCAGCAGCCTAGTAGGGAGGGACCAACACACAAAGTACTTC	CASSLVGRDQHTKYF
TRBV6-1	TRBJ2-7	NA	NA	TGTGCCAGCAGTGAAGTAGTGGGCGGTTACAGGGCCTACGAGCAGTACTTC	CASSEVVGGYRAYEQYF
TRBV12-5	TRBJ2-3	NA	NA	TGTGCTAGAACCGCGACAGGACGGGGTTGGACAGATACGCAGTATTTT	CARTATGRGWTDTQYF
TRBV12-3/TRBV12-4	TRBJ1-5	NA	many	TGTGCCAGCAGTTCAATAATGGACAGCTATAATCAGCCCCAGCATTTT	CASSSIMDSYNQPQHF
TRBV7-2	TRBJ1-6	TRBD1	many	TGTGCCAGCAGCTTAGCGGTGGGACAGCGATATTCACCCCTCCACTTT	CASSLAVGQRYSPLHF
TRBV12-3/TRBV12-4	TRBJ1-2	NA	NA	NA	CASSFYICSAAARDSMPNYGYTF
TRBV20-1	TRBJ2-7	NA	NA	TGCAGTGCTAGAGATTTCTCCGGGGGCAGGCAGTACTTC	CSARDFSGGRQYF
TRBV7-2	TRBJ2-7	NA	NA	TGTGCCAGCAGCGTAGGGGGACCCTACGAGCAGTACTTC	CASSVGGPYEQYF
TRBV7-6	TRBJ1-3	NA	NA	TGTGCCACCCGAGATACCACGTTCGGAGACACCATATATTTT	CATRDTTFGDTIYF
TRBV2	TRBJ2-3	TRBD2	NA	TGTGCCAGCAGTGTGGTGCGGGGGGGCACAGATACGCAGTATTTT	CASSVVRGGTDTQYF
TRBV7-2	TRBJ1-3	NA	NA	TGTGCCAGCAGCTATAGCTCGGGATACACTGTATATTTT	CASSYSSGYTVYF
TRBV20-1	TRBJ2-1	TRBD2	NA	TGCAGTCTCAGCGGGAGGTTGACCAATGAGCAGTTCTTC	CSLSGRLTNEQFF
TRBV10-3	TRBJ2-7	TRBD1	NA	TGTGCCATCAGTCCCGGGACAGGGGAATGCGAGCAGTACTTC	CAISPGTGECEQYF
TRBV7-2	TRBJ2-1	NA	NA	TGCGCCAGCAGCTTGATGGGGAATGAGCAGTTCTTC	CASSLMGNEQFF
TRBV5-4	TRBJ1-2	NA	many	TGTGCCAGCTCCCTAGGATGGAGGGGGGATGGCTACACCTTC	CASSLGWRGDGYTF
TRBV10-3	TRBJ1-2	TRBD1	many	TGTGCCATCAGTGAGTCGGGACAGGGAGATGGCTACACCTTC	CAISESGQGDGYTF
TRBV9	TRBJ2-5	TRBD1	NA	TGTGCCAGCAGTTCCTTGGCAGGGGGTCAGCCCCAGCAGACCCAGTACTTC	CASSSLAGGQPQQTQYF
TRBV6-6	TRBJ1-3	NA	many	TGTGCCAGCAGTTACTCGGGGCGAATCTCTGGAAACACCATATATTTT	CASSYSGRISGNTIYF
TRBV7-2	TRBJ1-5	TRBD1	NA	TGTGCCAGCAGCTTAGGCGGGACAGCGAATCAGCCCCAGCATTTT	CASSLGGTANQPQHF
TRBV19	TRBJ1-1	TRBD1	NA	TGTGCCAGCAGTCCCCGACAGGGGGCGGTTTACACTGAAGCTTTCTTT	CASSPRQGAVYTEAFF
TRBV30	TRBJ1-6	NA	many	TGTGCCTGGAGGGCCCTCAAAGGATCACCCCTCCACTTT	CAWRALKGSPLHF
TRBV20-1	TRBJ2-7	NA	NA	TGCAGTGCTGGTGGACAGAGCTCCTACGAGCAGTACTTC	CSAGGQSSYEQYF
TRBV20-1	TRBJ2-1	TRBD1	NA	TGCAGTGCTAGAGCCCTGACAGGGGACAACAATGAGCAGTTCTTC	CSARALTGDNNEQFF
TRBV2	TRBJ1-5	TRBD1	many	TGTGCCAGCAATGGACAGGGGTCTGGCAATCAGCCCCAGCATTTT	CASNGQGSGNQPQHF
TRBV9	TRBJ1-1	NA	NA	TGTGCCAGCAGCGGGCACATATTCACCGAAGCTCCATTT	CASSGHIFTEAPF
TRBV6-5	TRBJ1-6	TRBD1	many	TGTGCCAGCAGCCAACAGGGGTTTAATTCACCCCTCCACTTT	CASSQQGFNSPLHF
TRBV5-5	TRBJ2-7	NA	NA	TGTGCCAGCAGCTTGGTGGCAGGCACAGACTACGAGCAGTACTTC	CASSLVAGTDYEQYF
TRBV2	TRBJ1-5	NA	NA	TGTGCCAGCAGCTTAGAGGTTGGGTCAGGCCAGCCCCAGCATTTT	CASSLEVGSGQPQHF
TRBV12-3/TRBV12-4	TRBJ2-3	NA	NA	TGTGCCAGCAGCCGGGGACTTAGCACAGATACGCAGTATTTT	CASSRGLSTDTQYF
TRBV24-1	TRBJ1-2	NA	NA	TGTGCCACCAGTGAGGGGCGGTCTGGCTACACCTTC	CATSEGRSGYTF
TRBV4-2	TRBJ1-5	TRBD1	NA	TGTGCCAGCAGCCAAGACATAGGACAGGGCCCCAATCAGCCCCAGCATTTT	CASSQDIGQGPNQPQHF
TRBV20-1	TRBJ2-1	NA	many	TGCAGTGCTTATATTGGGGAGGGGGCGCGTTACAATGAGCAGTTCTTC	CSAYIGEGARYNEQFF
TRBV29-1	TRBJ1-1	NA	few	TGCAGCGTGGACCCGGGATTGCGGAACACTGAAGCTTTCTTT	CSVDPGLRNTEAFF
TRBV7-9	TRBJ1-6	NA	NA	TGTGCCAGCAGCCCTCGGGCCCAGGCCAGATCACCCCTCCACTTT	CASSPRAQARSPLHF
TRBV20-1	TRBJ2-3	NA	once	TGCAGTGCTGGGGCCAGCCGGGGAAGTGATACGCAGTATTTT	CSAGASRGSDTQYF
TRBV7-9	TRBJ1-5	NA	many	TGTGCCAGCAGCTTCCAACCTAATCAGCCCCAGCATTTT	CASSFQPNQPQHF
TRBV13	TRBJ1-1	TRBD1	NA	TGTGCCAGCAGCGCTCAAGCCGGGACAGTAAACACTGAAGCTTTCTTT	CASSAQAGTVNTEAFF
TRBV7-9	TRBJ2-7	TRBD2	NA	TGTGCCAGCAGCGTCCTGTGGCCTAGCGGGGTAGGAGAGCAGTACTTC	CASSVLWPSGVGEQYF
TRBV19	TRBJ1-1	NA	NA	TGTGCCAGTAAAACTGGACAGCTGAACACTGAAGCTTTCTTT	CASKTGQLNTEAFF
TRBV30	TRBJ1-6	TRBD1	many	TGTGCCTGGGGGACAGGGGGCAATTCACCCCTCCACTTT	CAWGTGGNSPLHF
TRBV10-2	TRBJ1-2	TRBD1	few	TGCGCCAGCAGTGAGTCGGGACAGGGACACTATGGCTACACCTTC	CASSESGQGHYGYTF
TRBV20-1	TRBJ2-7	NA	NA	TGCAGCGCTAGAGGCGGTAGTCGAACGAACGAGCAGTACTTC	CSARGGSRTNEQYF
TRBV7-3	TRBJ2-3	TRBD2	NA	TGTGCCAGCAGCTTAGCTAGCGGGGGGGCCGGGACCCGGTTT	CASSLASGGAGTRF
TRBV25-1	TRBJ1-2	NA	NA	TGTGCCAGCAGTGGATATGAGGATGCTAACTATGGCTACACCTTC	CASSGYEDANYGYTF